One sample yielded the 11 T cell receptor beta chains listed below, sequenced in a study of T cell responses to AZD1222 COVID-19 vaccine. The assay was immunoSEQ multiplex PCR, and TCRdb's table has in-frame clones only and misses some. The sample lists under 150,000 clones; roughly 92% were seen once. Sequenced material: peripheral blood, taken 28 days after the second AZD1222 dose. The receptors were sampled from an adult who received the AZD1222 COVID-19 vaccine.

This chain joins TRBV7-4 and TRBJ2-7; tentatively, D is TRBD2 (5 bases). This CDR3 spans 13 amino acids. V lost 5 bases and J lost 5, with 13 bases in between. The germline V gene has CDR1 SGHVT and CDR2 SQSDAQ. This CDR3 is CASSRGSNHEQYF. CDR3 coding DNA: TGTGCCAGCAGCAGAGGGAGCAATCACGAGCAGTACTTC. Using reference TRBV7-4 and TRBJ2-7 for the parts outside the CDR3, the full variable domain is GAGVSQSPRYKVAKRGRDVALRCDSISGHVTLYWYRQTLGQGSEVLTYSQSDAQRDKSGRPSGRFSAERPERSVSTLKIQRTEQGDSAVYLCASSRGSNHEQYFGPGTRLTVT.

The chain couples TRBV5-1 to TRBJ2-3; 8 bases are shared with TRBD2. V shed 3 bases and J 0 bases; nucleotides not matched to a gene: 6. Germline V gene lookup returns CDR1 SGHRS and CDR2 YFSETQ. This CDR3 comprises 16 residues. The CDR3 nucleotides are TGCGCCAGCAGCTGGTCGGGAGGGCGAAGCACAGATACGCAGTATTTT. It yields the protein CASSWSGGRSTDTQYF. The whole variable domain, filled in from reference TRBV5-1 and TRBJ2-3, reads KAGVTQTPRYLIKTRGQQVTLSCSPISGHRSVSWYQQTPGQGLQFLFEYFSETQRNKGNFPGRFSGRQFSNSRSEMNVSTLELGDSALYLCASSWSGGRSTDTQYFGPGTRLTVL.

This CDR3 reads CASSFSIDEQFF. CDR3 bases: TGTGCCAGCAGTTTCAGCATCGATGAGCAGTTCTTC. The chain joins TRBV28 to TRBJ2-1; D gene unclear. The CDR3 is made up of 12 amino acids. CDR1 is MDHEN and CDR2 is SYDVKM in the germline V gene. V gave up 3 bases and J gave up 8 bases, with 8 bases separating them.

This chain connects TRBV9 to TRBJ1-2; no clear D. The CDR3 is 15 residues long. Trimming removed 0 bases at V and 6 bases at J, with 15 bases between. Germline V lookup: CDR1 SGDLS, CDR2 YYNGEE. The CDR3 loop reads CASSVGPWAVDGYTF. In DNA, the CDR3 is TGTGCCAGCAGCGTAGGGCCATGGGCCGTCGATGGCTACACCTTC.

The CDR3 region has the DNA TGTGCCAGCAGTTACTCGGGGGCCCGCTCCTACAATGAGCAGTTCTTC. Translating gives CASSYSGARSYNEQFF. The chain joins TRBV6-2 or TRBV6-3 to TRBJ2-1, with D perhaps TRBD1 (6 bases). Germline-derived CDR1 and CDR2 are MNHEY and SVGEGT. The ends were cut back, 0 bases at V and 0 bases at J, with 9 bases in the middle. The CDR3 contains 16 residues.

The CDR3 sequence is CASSLYTSTDTQYF. The CDR3 DNA reads TGTGCCAGCAGCTTATACACTAGCACAGATACGCAGTATTTT. The genes are TRBV11-3 and TRBJ2-3; D is ambiguous. Trimming stripped 2 bases from V and 0 bases from J, with 6 bases between. CDR3 length equals 14 residues. CDR1 is SGHNT, CDR2 YENEEA, per germline.

This sequence joins TRBV6-6 and TRBJ2-3, with no clear D. Germline V lookup: CDR1 MNHNY, CDR2 SVGAGI (reference sequence). The CDR3 has 12 amino acids. With 4 bases removed from V and 5 bases from J, the gap between germline ends came to 7 bases. The DNA for the CDR3 is TGTGCCAGCAGTTTTGCGGTAGATACGCAGTATTTT. This encodes CASSFAVDTQYF.

This chain uses TRBV6-1 with TRBJ2-1, with TRBD1 matching 7 bases. This CDR3 comprises 14 residues. V shed 7 bases, J shed 5 bases, and the junction held 8 bases outside the gene matches. CDR1 is MNHNS and CDR2 is SASEGT in the germline V gene. CDR3 in DNA: TGTGCCAGCAACCCGAGACAGGGCCACAATGAGCAGTTCTTC. Its protein is CASNPRQGHNEQFF.

The gene calls are TRBV29-1 and TRBJ2-7; 10 bases are a match to TRBD1. The junction had 7 bases not matched to a gene; V was cut back by 3 bases and J by 5 bases. The CDR3 covers 14 residues. The germline gives CDR1 SQVTM, CDR2 ANQGSEA. The CDR3 region is CSVEKTGGADEQYF. DNA of the CDR3: TGCAGCGTTGAGAAGACAGGGGGCGCGGACGAGCAGTACTTC.

The chain has TRBV7-3 and TRBJ2-4; D is perhaps TRBD1 or TRBD2 (6 bases each). This CDR3 spans 14 amino acids. Trimming took off 2 bases at V and 8 bases at J, with 13 bases between the two ends. The germline CDR1 and CDR2 sequences are SGHTA and FQGTGA. CDR3 sequence: CASSLSPRGDIQYF. In DNA, the CDR3 is TGTGCCAGCAGCTTATCCCCTAGGGGGGACATTCAGTACTTC. Filled out from reference TRBV7-3 and TRBJ2-4, the complete variable domain reads GAGVSQTPSNKVTEKGKYVELRCDPISGHTALYWYRQSLGQGPEFLIYFQGTGAADDSGLPNDRFFAVRPEGSVSTLKIQRTERGDSAVYLCASSLSPRGDIQYFGAGTRLSVL.

V usage is TRBV5-1 and J usage is TRBJ1-4; 7 bases map to TRBD1. The CDR3 consists of 16 residues. Losses at the gene ends were 4 bases for V and 7 bases for J; bases not matched to a gene: 13. CDR1 is SGHRS and CDR2 is YFSETQ in the germline V gene. CDR3 residues: CASSVASTGQSEKLFF. The DNA for the CDR3 is TGCGCCAGCAGCGTGGCCTCGACAGGGCAGAGTGAAAAACTGTTTTTT.